A single sample gave rise to the 6 T cell receptor beta chains below, sequenced in a study of blood T cell repertoires in COVID-19. Here immunoSEQ multiplex PCR was the method, and the copy in TCRdb shows in-frame clones only, minus some. The data contain more than 80,000 clones, about 80% of them singletons. Source material: peripheral blood. These receptors were taken from a human donor in a cohort sampled during active COVID-19.

This clone was recorded a few times. V is TRBV20-1 and J is TRBJ1-1; D uncertain. The CDR3 totals 13 residues. Germline-derived CDR1 and CDR2 are DFQATT and SNEGSKA (reference sequence). Trimming shortened V by 3 bases and J by 4 bases, and 12 bases separated the two germline ends. CDR3 nucleotide sequence: TGCAGTGCTAGTGGAGGGTACGGCACTGAAGCTTTCTTT. This translates into CSASGGYGTEAFF.

The rearrangement joins TRBV29-1 to TRBJ2-1; D not resolved. V gave up 4 bases and J gave up 5 bases, with 6 bases separating them. CDR1 and CDR2 from the germline V gene are SQVTM and ANQGSEA. CDR3 length equals 11 residues. CDR3: CSVGVNNEQFF. The CDR3 region has the DNA TGCAGCGTTGGCGTAAACAATGAGCAGTTCTTC.

The chain couples TRBV7-9 to TRBJ1-5; 10 bases match TRBD1. CDR3 length: 12 amino acids. CDR1 and CDR2 from the germline V gene are SEHNR and FQNEAQ (reference sequence). The V segment lost 5 bases and the J segment 16 bases; nucleotides outside the gene matches: 8. This chain's CDR3 is CASSRPGQGKHF. DNA of the CDR3: TGTGCCAGCAGCCGGCCGGGACAGGGGAAACATTTT.

The genes are TRBV2 and TRBJ2-3; 10 nucleotides align to TRBD1. Trimming cost V 4 bases and J 4 bases; bases outside gene matches: 8. CDR3 size: 16 residues. The V gene's germline CDR1 is SNHLY and CDR2 FYNNEI. CDR3 in amino acids: CASSARGQGKADTQYF. Written as DNA, the CDR3 is TGTGCCAGCAGTGCCAGGGGACAGGGGAAGGCAGATACGCAGTATTTT.

Of note for this clone: This sample also contains other DNA sequences that code for the same CDR3. This sequence joins TRBV7-9 and TRBJ1-2, with TRBD1 matching over 7 bases. The CDR3 consists of 13 residues. V shed 1 base and J 8 bases; nucleotides not matched to a gene: 4. Per germline, CDR1 SEHNR and CDR2 FQNEAQ (reference sequence). The CDR3 sequence: CASSLGQGGGYTF. In DNA form, the CDR3 reads TGTGCCAGCAGCTTAGGCCAGGGGGGCGGCTACACCTTC.

V is TRBV7-9 and J is TRBJ2-3; D unclear. CDR3 size: 15 residues. Germline CDR1 reads SEHNR; CDR2 reads FQNEAQ (reference sequence). V was shortened by 3 bases and J by 0 bases, with 10 bases between the two germline ends. The CDR3 sequence: CASSFAKPSTDTQYF. CDR3 bases: TGTGCCAGCAGCTTTGCGAAACCTAGCACAGATACGCAGTATTTT.